This T cell receptor beta chain appears in the sequencing data of a study of blood T cell repertoires in COVID-19. The overall study: The United States, Italy and Spain supplied acute and convalescent COVID-19 samples. Sample material is recorded as cDNA or gDNA derived from T cells, B-cell-depleted T cells, or PBMCs.

In the authors' methods: Researchers report that nucleated cell counts were estimated from reference gene primer amplification. Method: immunoSEQ multiplex PCR; TCRdb's copy keeps in-frame clones and lacks some. Clonal size and the V and J genes are those of that table, whereas D and trimming came from the DNA. The sample includes about 380,000 clones, roughly 89% of them seen just once. The receptor comes from a man aged 18 to 35 with active or convalescent COVID-19. Material for sequencing was peripheral blood.

The CDR3 sequence: CASSLGLTSGATDTQYF. CDR3 nucleotide sequence: TGTGCCAGCAGCTTGGGGTTAACTAGCGGGGCCACAGATACGCAGTATTTT. This rearrangement joins TRBV5-8 to TRBJ2-3; TRBD2 matches at 10 bases. CDR3 size: 17 residues. With 0 bases clipped from V and 2 bases from J, the junction kept 6 bases outside the gene matches. Germline V gene lookup returns CDR1 SGHTS and CDR2 YDEGEE.